The next 2 T cell receptor beta chains were all read from a single sample in a study of T cells in Graves' hyperthyroidism and ophthalmopathy. Amplification of TCR beta CDR3 regions was performed using RNA transcripts as template. In the first-round RT-PCR of the TCR CDR3, the HTBI primer set was used. In TCRdb, the multiplex PCR reads were re-called with MiXCR into one record per CDR3 protein. The data hold roughly 380,000 distinct CDR3 sequences, with roughly 13% observed a single time. The sequenced material came from blood. Receptor source: a man aged 30 to 39 with Graves' hyperthyroidism that later progressed to Graves' ophthalmopathy.

In this sample, this clonotype turned up many times. The rearrangement joins TRBV12-3 or TRBV12-4 to TRBJ2-5; D possibly corresponds to TRBD2 (5 bases). Trimming shortened V by 6 bases and J by 3 bases, and 26 bases separated the two germline ends. The CDR3 covers 18 residues. Here the CDR3 reads CASSPLPGWDFSEETQYF. CDR3 coding DNA: TGTGCCAGCAGCCCTCTTCCGGGGTGGGATTTCTCGGAAGAGACCCAGTACTTC.

The chain combines TRBV7-9 with TRBJ1-2; tentative D call: TRBD1 (6 bases). V dropped 1 base and J dropped 6 bases, with 15 bases sitting between them. The CDR3 consists of 15 residues. Germline CDR1 and CDR2: SEHNR and FQNEAQ (reference sequence). CDR3 in amino acids: CASSLETGRRDGYTF. CDR3 nucleotide sequence: TGTGCCAGCAGCTTAGAAACAGGGCGTAGGGATGGCTACACCTTC.